The following is a T cell receptor beta chain sequence with its context. No cognate antigen has been identified for it. The record has no base qualities; no much larger clone is one base away. This entry belongs to a study of immune characterization of retroperitoneal liposarcoma (dated 2019 in TCRdb). CDR1 and CDR2, looked up from the germline V gene, are MRHNA and SNTAGT. V is shortened by 7 bases, J by 5 bases, and the region joining them spans 15 bases. The CDR3 measures 14 amino acids from cysteine to phenylalanine. The only DNA kept is the CDR3, 42 bases in frame from the first base. The receptor library was made with PCR. Sequencer: NextSeq 500. In TCRdb, the public reads were trimmed at Q25 with fastp and aligned with MiXCR, with productive beta chains retained. Rows are unified per CDR3 protein, each entry keeping the most common DNA and genes. In all, the sample holds 9,500 to 12,000 distinct CDR3 sequences, and about 27% of those were seen once. In total, the top ten clones hold 9.1% of the sample.

The chain uses TRBV6-4 and TRBJ2-1; TRBD1 is perhaps the D gene, given 6 matching bases. The sequenced material came from tumor tissue. The clonotype originates from a female donor with retroperitoneal liposarcoma. The bases read TGTGCCAGCACCAGGGACATTAGTAACAATGAGCAGTTCTTC. The translation is CASTRDISNNEQFF.